Each of the 28 T cell receptor beta chains below was sequenced from the same sample in a study of persistence of HIV-infected CD4 T cells. These receptors' targets are unknown. Anti-CD3/anti-CD28 beads served as a nonspecific positive control stimulus. CD4+ T cells upregulating both CD40 ligand and CD69 were sorted as responding cells. This was the immunoSEQ version 4 assay in survey mode. Here immunoSEQ multiplex PCR was the method, and the copy in TCRdb shows in-frame clones only, minus some. This table holds 40,000 to 55,000 clones, around 89% found once. Material: CD4+ T cells sorted from PBMCs after roughly 17-hour stimulation, obtained from a patient who received antiretroviral therapy. The receptors derive from an adult woman with HIV who was CMV-seropositive.

This rearrangement joins TRBV5-4 to TRBJ1-1, with no clear D. Germline CDR1 reads SGHNT; CDR2 reads YYREEE (reference sequence). The V end lost 2 bases, the J end lost 5 bases, and 16 bases lay between the germline ends. This CDR3 contains 15 residues. The CDR3 reads CASSLPGSLRTEAFF. The DNA for the CDR3 is TGTGCCAGCAGCTTACCGGGCTCTCTCCGGACTGAAGCTTTCTTT.

This clone has only one observation. The chain is built from TRBV6-1 and TRBJ1-2; D may be TRBD1 (5 bases). The CDR3 has 14 residues. V lost 0 bases and J lost 5, with 10 bases in between. The germline V gene encodes CDR1 MNHNS and CDR2 SASEGT. This CDR3 reads CASSEAGGLYGYTF. CDR3 bases: TGTGCCAGCAGTGAAGCGGGGGGGTTGTATGGCTACACCTTC.

This chain joins TRBV9 and TRBJ2-1; 9 bases are shared with TRBD2. Germline CDR1 SGDLS, CDR2 YYNGEE. The CDR3 sequence is 16 residues long. V was clipped by 3 bases and J by 1 base; unmatched bases: 5. The CDR3 nucleotides are TGTGCCAGCAGCGCCAGCGGGGGGTTATCCTACAATGAGCAGTTCTTC. It codes for CASSASGGLSYNEQFF.

This clone was counted a few times. The chain has TRBV19 and TRBJ1-1, with 9 bases aligning to TRBD1. The V and J ends lost 1 base and 1 base, in that order; junction bases with no gene match: 4. CDR1 is LNHDA and CDR2 is SQIVND in the germline V gene (reference sequence). CDR3 length equals 16 residues. CDR3 in DNA: TGTGCCAGTAGTATAGTAGGACAGGGGAAGAACACTGAAGCTTTCTTT. It yields the protein CASSIVGQGKNTEAFF.

V and J are TRBV28 and TRBJ1-2; TRBD1 is a possible D gene (6 bases). V was trimmed by 5 bases and J by 5 bases, leaving 18 bases between them. The CDR3 loop spans 15 amino acids. Germline values: CDR1 MDHEN, CDR2 SYDVKM. The CDR3 is CASSGQQGGGYGYTF. The DNA for the CDR3 is TGTGCCAGCAGTGGCCAACAGGGCGGGGGGTATGGCTACACCTTC.

The chain links TRBV27 to TRBJ1-2; no clear D. Germline V CDR1 and CDR2: MNHEY, SMNVEV (reference sequence). The CDR3 has 14 residues. The V gene lost 7 bases and the J gene lost 3 bases, with 15 bases spanning the gap. CDR3 protein: CASMRGRGDYGYTF. In DNA form, the CDR3 reads TGTGCCAGCATGAGAGGGAGAGGTGACTATGGCTACACCTTC.

This clone was counted once. As DNA, the CDR3 is TGTGCCACCCAGCGAACTAATGAAAAACTGTTTTTT. It codes for CATQRTNEKLFF. The V call is TRBV15, the J call TRBJ1-4; D is ambiguous. The ends were cut back, 8 bases at V and 1 base at J, with 5 bases in the middle. Germline CDR1 and CDR2: LNHNV and YYDKDF (reference sequence). The CDR3 has 12 residues.

In this sample, this clone turned up once. The CDR3 nucleotides read TGTGCCATCAGAGTGGACAGGGTCTCACCCCTCCACTTT. It is translated as CAIRVDRVSPLHF. V usage is TRBV10-3 and J usage is TRBJ1-6; 8 bases align to TRBD1. The V segment lost 6 bases and the J segment 10 bases; nucleotides outside the gene matches: 5. The germline CDR1 and CDR2 sequences are ENHRY and SYGVKD. The CDR3 sequence is 13 residues long.

This clone showed up just once. The chain links TRBV29-1 to TRBJ1-2; TRBD1 agrees at 10 bases. Per germline, CDR1 SQVTM and CDR2 ANQGSEA. The junction had 11 bases not matched to a gene; V was cut back by 7 bases and J by 3 bases. The CDR3 covers 15 residues. The CDR3 nucleotides are TGCAGCGGGTTCCAGACAGGGGGCAGACACTATGGCTACACCTTC. Protein product: CSGFQTGGRHYGYTF.

The chain is built from TRBV29-1 and TRBJ1-5, with D unresolved. This CDR3 is 13 amino acids long. Trimming took off 4 bases at V and 5 bases at J, with 12 bases between the two ends. CDR1 is SQVTM and CDR2 is ANQGSEA in the germline V gene. This CDR3 reads CSVGTEADQPQHF. CDR3 in DNA: TGCAGCGTTGGTACGGAGGCAGATCAGCCCCAGCATTTT.

In its sample, this clone was seen once. This chain uses TRBV30 with TRBJ1-5, with D hard to call. Germline CDR1 is GTSNPN and CDR2 is SVGIG (reference sequence). CDR3 length: 14 amino acids. V lost 2 bases and J lost 2, with 10 bases in between. CDR3 in amino acids: CAWSPVGRNQPQHF. The CDR3 region has the DNA TGTGCCTGGAGTCCCGTTGGACGCAATCAGCCCCAGCATTTT.

This clone was counted once. The gene calls are TRBV27 and TRBJ2-6; D is uncertain. The ends were cut back, 3 bases at V and 0 bases at J, with 12 bases in the middle. There are 17 residues in the CDR3. Looked up from germline, CDR1 is MNHEY and CDR2 is SMNVEV (reference sequence). In DNA, the CDR3 is TGTGCCAGCAGTTTGGGCAGATCCGTCTCTGGGGCCAACGTCCTGACTTTC. Encoded protein: CASSLGRSVSGANVLTF. The full variable domain, its missing parts supplied by reference TRBV27 and TRBJ2-6, is EAQVTQNPRYLITVTGKKLTVTCSQNMNHEYMSWYRQDPGLGLRQIYYSMNVEVTDKGDVPEGYKVSRKEKRNFPLILESPSPNQTSLYFCASSLGRSVSGANVLTFGAGSRLTVL.

V usage is TRBV25-1 and J usage is TRBJ1-6, with 8 bases lining up with TRBD1. The CDR3 runs to 13 residues. The V segment lost 8 bases and the J segment 9 bases; nucleotides outside the gene matches: 6. Germline V gene sequence: CDR1 MGHDK, CDR2 SYGVNS. The CDR3 DNA follows: TGTGCCAGCCGAGGACAGGGAGGTTCACCCCTCCACTTT. Its protein is CASRGQGGSPLHF. Full variable domain (remainder filled in from reference TRBV25-1 and TRBJ1-6): EADIYQTPRYLVIGTGKKITLECSQTMGHDKMYWYQQDPGMELHLIHYSYGVNSTEKGDLSSESTVSRIRTEHFPLTLESARPSHTSQYLCASRGQGGSPLHFGNGTRLTVT.

The V and J genes are TRBV3-1 (or the pseudogene TRBV3-2) and TRBJ2-2; D possibly corresponds to TRBD1 (5 bases). V was shortened by 4 bases and J by 6 bases, with 9 bases between the two germline ends. This CDR3 is built from 13 residues. Germline V gives CDR1 LGHDT, CDR2 YNNKEL (reference sequence). The CDR3 bases are TGTGCCAGCAGCCCGCCAGGGTCCGGGGAGCTGTTTTTT. Translating gives CASSPPGSGELFF.

This clone has just one count. V gene TRBV28 combines with J gene TRBJ1-6, with a weak D call TRBD1 (5 bases). Germline V gene sequence: CDR1 MDHEN, CDR2 SYDVKM. The V and J ends lost 2 bases and 4 bases respectively, with 12 bases between them. This CDR3 has 16 amino acids. The CDR3 loop reads CASSLTTGRYNSPLHF. The CDR3 DNA reads as TGTGCCAGCAGTTTAACCACGGGACGATATAATTCACCCCTCCACTTT.

V gene TRBV5-4 combines with J gene TRBJ2-2; 8 nucleotides agree with TRBD1. This CDR3 is 13 amino acids long. After removal of 3 bases from V and 6 bases from J, the junction contained 1 base not matched to a gene. Germline-derived CDR1 and CDR2 are SGHNT and YYREEE (reference sequence). The CDR3 region has the DNA TGTGCCAGCAGCTCACAGGGGGCCGGGGAGCTGTTTTTT. It translates to CASSSQGAGELFF.

The chain joins TRBV6-4 to TRBJ2-3; D tentatively reads TRBD1 or TRBD2 (5 bases each). Germline CDR1 MRHNA, CDR2 SNTAGT. The CDR3 consists of 16 residues. The V end lost 4 bases, the J end lost 1 base, and 15 bases lay between the germline ends. The CDR3 is CASSALWGSGTDTQYF. The CDR3, as DNA: TGTGCCAGCAGTGCCCTCTGGGGGTCAGGCACAGATACGCAGTATTTT.

This chain joins TRBV12-3 or TRBV12-4 and TRBJ1-5; D is possibly TRBD1 (6 bases). Trimming left V 8 bases short and J 6 bases short, with 14 bases between. This CDR3 spans 13 amino acids. DNA of the CDR3: TGTGCCAGCCTAAACAGGGCCGGTCAGCCCCAGCATTTT. It yields the protein CASLNRAGQPQHF.

The V and J genes are TRBV30 and TRBJ2-5; TRBD2 agrees at 9 bases. This CDR3 spans 18 amino acids. Trimming took 0 bases from V and 2 from J; bases not matched to a gene: 13. The germline V gene encodes CDR1 GTSNPN and CDR2 SVGIG (reference sequence). The CDR3 region is CAWSVTLAGTIKQETQYF. In DNA, the CDR3 is TGTGCCTGGAGTGTAACGCTAGCGGGGACTATAAAACAAGAGACCCAGTACTTC.

The rearrangement links TRBV5-1 to TRBJ2-3; TRBD2 agrees at 11 bases. The CDR3 extends over 16 amino acids. V lost 3 bases, J lost 7 bases, and 10 bases stayed unmatched. The germline CDR1 and CDR2 sequences are SGHRS and YFSETQ. The CDR3 nucleotides are TGCGCCAGCAGCTCCACCCCGGGACTAGCGGCACATACGCAGTATTTT. It encodes CASSSTPGLAAHTQYF.

The genes are TRBV10-3 and TRBJ1-4; 8 bases agree with TRBD1. The V segment lost 2 bases and the J segment 5 bases; nucleotides outside the gene matches: 10. CDR1 is ENHRY and CDR2 is SYGVKD in the germline V gene. This CDR3 contains 17 residues. The CDR3 is CAISEGPSGGGNEKLFF. CDR3 nucleotides: TGTGCCATCAGTGAGGGTCCCTCAGGGGGCGGGAATGAAAAACTGTTTTTT.

V gene TRBV10-3 combines with J gene TRBJ1-2; no firm D call. With 0 bases removed from V and 7 bases from J, the gap between germline ends came to 6 bases. The length of the CDR3 is 12 residues. CDR1 ENHRY and CDR2 SYGVKD come from the germline V gene. The CDR3 protein is CAISESKGGYTF. DNA of the CDR3: TGTGCCATCAGTGAGTCGAAGGGTGGCTACACCTTC.

This clone came up once. The chain employs TRBV24-1 and TRBJ1-2; 10 bases map to TRBD1. The CDR3 has 17 residues. Germline trimming cut 3 bases from V and 4 bases from J; bases unmatched to any gene: 10. Germline V gene sequence: CDR1 KGHDR, CDR2 SFDVKD. The CDR3 DNA reads TGTGCCACCAGTGATAGCTCTCCGGGACAGGGGTTCTATGGCTACACCTTC. As protein: CATSDSSPGQGFYGYTF.

The chain has TRBV15 and TRBJ2-1, with 9 bases aligning to TRBD2. There are 16 residues in the CDR3. Trimming cost V 0 bases and J 7 bases; bases outside gene matches: 7. Germline V gives CDR1 LNHNV, CDR2 YYDKDF (reference sequence). The CDR3 sequence is CATSRDPGLAQNEQFF. CDR3 DNA sequence: TGTGCCACCAGCAGAGATCCCGGACTAGCGCAGAATGAGCAGTTCTTC.

This chain connects TRBV4-2 to TRBJ2-5, with 10 bases fitting TRBD2. The CDR3 consists of 17 residues. V gave up 3 bases and J gave up 4 bases; unmatched junction bases: 11. CDR1 is LGHNA and CDR2 is YNFKEQ in the germline V gene. Here the CDR3 reads CASSQEGKRGGPETQYF. The CDR3 DNA reads TGTGCCAGCAGCCAGGAAGGTAAGCGGGGGGGCCCAGAGACCCAGTACTTC.

The chain joins TRBV27 to TRBJ1-1; possibly TRBD1 for D (5 bases). Germline V CDR1 and CDR2: MNHEY, SMNVEV (reference sequence). The ends were cut back, 6 bases at V and 0 bases at J, with 14 bases in the middle. There are 15 residues in the CDR3. In DNA form, the CDR3 reads TGTGCCAGCAGAGCGGGGCTGGGGATGAACACTGAAGCTTTCTTT. It encodes CASRAGLGMNTEAFF.

V is TRBV9 and J is TRBJ2-5; D is unclear. CDR1 is SGDLS and CDR2 is YYNGEE in the germline V gene. Trimming shortened V by 3 bases and J by 1 base, and 7 bases separated the two germline ends. The CDR3 runs 13 residues. CDR3 residues: CASSGGTQETQYF. DNA for the CDR3: TGTGCCAGCAGCGGGGGTACCCAAGAGACCCAGTACTTC.

This clone came up once. The genes are TRBV5-1 and TRBJ2-3, with TRBD1 matching 7 bases. CDR3 size: 16 residues. V shed 4 bases, J shed 3 bases, and the junction held 11 bases outside the gene matches. The germline V gene encodes CDR1 SGHRS and CDR2 YFSETQ. The CDR3 here is CASSHGQDRTTDTQYF. In DNA form, the CDR3 reads TGCGCCAGCAGCCACGGCCAGGACAGGACGACAGATACGCAGTATTTT.